The present T cell receptor beta chain was sequenced within a study of cytomegalovirus exposure and HLA in healthy donors. Study conclusions and caveats: Later analysis showed TCR association rates varying by HLA locus, highest for DRB1 and lowest for HLA-C. The study labeled roughly 160 TCR beta chains cytomegalovirus-associated. In a later analysis, specific HLA alleles were associated with 15,000 to 20,000 TCR beta sequences at a 0.05 false discovery rate. In a later analysis, parvovirus B19, influenza, CMV and Epstein-Barr virus appeared linked to several top co-occurrence clusters.

13 Jbeta primers and 60 Vbeta primers were used for the PCR. The table came from immunoSEQ multiplex PCR; TCRdb's copy has only in-frame clones and leaves some out. The sample contains some 150,000 clones, about two thirds of which appear only once. Note on this clone: Its antigen is unknown. At one end, the junction sequence differs from germline, possibly due to a read error.

The source is a woman in her twenties or thirties in good health and CMV-seronegative. Sequenced material: PBMCs.

The CDR3 DNA is TGTGCCAGCAGCCTAGGGGTAGGGGGGGCAGATGCGCAGTATTTT. It codes for CASSLGVGGADAQYF. J is TRBJ2-3 and V is TRBV7-3; D possibly corresponds to TRBD2 (7 bases). Looked up from germline, CDR1 is SGHTA and CDR2 is FQGTGA. The CDR3 runs 15 residues.